Presented here are 27 T cell receptor beta chains from one specimen sequenced in a study of OX40 agonist ivuxolimab in advanced cancers. Some clones are missing from TCRdb's copy, which holds only in-frame ones; the method was immunoSEQ multiplex PCR. Found here are roughly 76,000 clones, under 95% of them singletons; the top ten hold 5.9%. The specimen comprised CD4+ or CD8+ T cells sorted from blood, sampled in a trial of the OX40 agonist ivuxolimab. The receptors originated from an adult with an advanced solid tumor such as melanoma, head and neck, liver or kidney cancer.

The chain recombines TRBV28 with TRBJ1-4; D remains ambiguous. CDR1 is MDHEN, CDR2 SYDVKM, per germline. Between the trimmed V and J ends, which lost 2 bases and 0 bases, there was a span of 7 bases. The CDR3 totals 15 residues. The chain's CDR3 is CASSLMAATNEKLFF. CDR3 DNA sequence: TGTGCCAGCAGTTTAATGGCAGCAACTAATGAAAAACTGTTTTTT. Full variable domain (missing parts from reference TRBV28 and TRBJ1-4): DVKVTQSSRYLVKRTGEKVFLECVQDMDHENMFWYRQDPGLGLRLIYFSYDVKMKEKGDIPEGYSVSREKKERFSLILESASTNQTSMYLCASSLMAATNEKLFFGSGTQLSVL.

The CDR3 sequence is CASSLIGDEQYF. The CDR3 DNA follows: TGTGCCAGCAGTTTAATCGGCGACGAGCAGTACTTC. The genes are TRBV27 and TRBJ2-7; D remains unclear. Trimming took 2 bases from V and 5 from J, leaving 7 bases between them. The CDR3 runs to 12 residues. CDR1 and CDR2 from the germline V gene are MNHEY and SMNVEV (reference sequence).

This clone was observed once. This chain connects TRBV4-3 to TRBJ2-2, with TRBD1 matching over 7 bases. The CDR3 runs to 14 residues. CDR1 LGHNA and CDR2 YSLEER come from the germline V gene. Losses at the gene ends were 8 bases for V and 2 bases for J; bases not matched to a gene: 5. The CDR3 sequence: CASQQGPNTGELFF. The CDR3 nucleotides are TGCGCCAGCCAACAGGGGCCCAACACCGGGGAGCTGTTTTTT.

The genes are TRBV11-2 and TRBJ1-1, with unresolved D. CDR1 is SGHAT, CDR2 FQNNGV, per germline. The CDR3 totals 12 residues. V was shortened by 2 bases and J by 7 bases, with 8 bases between the two germline ends. In DNA form, the CDR3 reads TGTGCCAGCAGCTTAATGAGGGTTGAAGCTTTCTTT. This translates into CASSLMRVEAFF. Full variable domain (outside the CDR3, taken from reference TRBV11-2 and TRBJ1-1): EAGVAQSPRYKIIEKRQSVAFWCNPISGHATLYWYQQILGQGPKLLIQFQNNGVVDDSQLPKDRFSAERLKGVDSTLKIQPAKLEDSAVYLCASSLMRVEAFFGQGTRLTVV.

The V call is TRBV5-6, the J call TRBJ1-6; D gene uncertain. Germline CDR1 and CDR2: SGHDT and YYEEEE. V lost 5 bases to trimming and J lost 10 bases, with 16 bases between them. This CDR3 comprises 14 residues. The CDR3 DNA sequence: TGTGCCAGCAGTCCAACCATCCTGGGGTCACCCCTCCACTTT. It encodes CASSPTILGSPLHF.

J is TRBJ2-3 and V is TRBV11-1; no definite D call. The length of the CDR3 is 18 residues. The V gene lost 5 bases and the J gene lost 0 bases, with 21 bases spanning the gap. In germline, CDR1 is SGHAT, CDR2 FQDESV (reference sequence). The CDR3 is CASSAIPESTPSTDTQYF. CDR3 DNA sequence: TGTGCCAGCAGCGCCATCCCTGAGAGCACCCCTAGCACAGATACGCAGTATTTT.

This chain links TRBV7-9 with TRBJ2-4; maybe TRBD1 (6 bases). This CDR3 region has 15 residues. Per germline, CDR1 SEHNR and CDR2 FQNEAQ (reference sequence). Trimming removed 5 bases at V and 6 bases at J, with 17 bases between. The CDR3 DNA reads TGTGCCAGCAGCCCTAGGGGCAGGGGAGCAAACATTCAGTACTTC. It encodes CASSPRGRGANIQYF.

The chain employs TRBV19 and TRBJ2-3; D possibly corresponds to TRBD1 (6 bases). Germline CDR1 and CDR2: LNHDA and SQIVND (reference sequence). The CDR3 loop spans 15 amino acids. Trimming left V 5 bases short and J 2 bases short, with 14 bases between. The CDR3 DNA is TGTGCCAGTAGTCTGACAGGCCGGCCCACAGATACGCAGTATTTT. Its protein product is CASSLTGRPTDTQYF. Full variable domain (remainder filled in from reference TRBV19 and TRBJ2-3): DGGITQSPKYLFRKEGQNVTLSCEQNLNHDAMYWYRQDPGQGLRLIYYSQIVNDFQKGDIAEGYSVSREKKESFPLTVTSAQKNPTAFYLCASSLTGRPTDTQYFGPGTRLTVL.

The gene calls are TRBV27 and TRBJ2-7; 8 nucleotides align to TRBD2. The CDR3 is made up of 16 amino acids. With 5 bases clipped from V and 2 bases from J, the junction kept 11 bases outside the gene matches. Germline values: CDR1 MNHEY, CDR2 SMNVEV (reference sequence). CDR3 bases: TGTGCCAGCAGTCTGGGAGCGGGAGTCGAAACCTACGAGCAGTACTTC. This translates into CASSLGAGVETYEQYF.

The genes are TRBV4-1 and TRBJ2-7; the D is unclear. The CDR3 is 15 amino acids. Per the germline V gene, CDR1 is MGHRA and CDR2 is YSYEKL. V was trimmed by 0 bases and J by 3 bases, leaving 12 bases between them. The CDR3 region has the DNA TGCGCCAGCAGCCAAGAAGGGCGACGGTACTACGAGCAGTACTTC. Translated: CASSQEGRRYYEQYF.

The chain employs TRBV6-6 and TRBJ1-1; no definite D call. Trimming took off 0 bases at V and 0 bases at J, with 8 bases between the two ends. The germline gives CDR1 MNHNY, CDR2 SVGAGI (reference sequence). CDR3 length: 15 residues. The CDR3 DNA follows: TGTGCCAGCAGTTACTCGGGAGTTATGAACACTGAAGCTTTCTTT. Amino acids: CASSYSGVMNTEAFF.

This clone was seen only a few times. This rearrangement joins TRBV6-1 to TRBJ1-1; D perhaps matches TRBD1 (6 bases). The CDR3 has 12 amino acids. Germline CDR1 and CDR2: MNHNS and SASEGT. With 7 bases removed from V and 4 bases from J, the gap between germline ends came to 10 bases. CDR3 loop: CASIRGGTEAFF. The CDR3 coding sequence is TGTGCCAGCATCAGGGGAGGCACTGAAGCTTTCTTT.

The chain couples TRBV19 to TRBJ1-1, with a possible D match to TRBD1 (5 bases). From germline, CDR1 is LNHDA and CDR2 SQIVND (reference sequence). The CDR3 covers 15 residues. Trimming cost V 3 bases and J 1 base, with 12 bases left between them. The CDR3: CASSISGRANTEAFF. As DNA, the CDR3 is TGTGCCAGTAGTATCTCGGGACGGGCGAACACTGAAGCTTTCTTT.

In nucleotides, the CDR3 is TGCGCCAGCAGTCAACCTCGGACAGAAGTGACAGATACGCAGTATTTT. Its protein is CASSQPRTEVTDTQYF. The chain couples TRBV23-1 to TRBJ2-3; TRBD1 might be the D (6 bases). TRBV23-1 is given ORF status, its function remaining uncertain. Deletions cut 2 bases from V and 3 bases from J, with 15 bases between. The CDR3 covers 16 residues.

V usage is TRBV28 and J usage is TRBJ2-3; possibly TRBD2 for D (6 bases). This CDR3 is 15 amino acids long. Per the germline V gene, CDR1 is MDHEN and CDR2 is SYDVKM. The V gene lost 8 bases and the J gene lost 2 bases, with 17 bases spanning the gap. In DNA form, the CDR3 reads TGTGCCAGCGAGACGGGTAGCGGATTCACAGATACGCAGTATTTT. It yields the protein CASETGSGFTDTQYF.

The chain combines TRBV29-1 with TRBJ1-1; the D gene is possibly TRBD1 (5 bases). Germline assignment: CDR1 SQVTM and CDR2 ANQGSEA. The CDR3 is 11 amino acids. V was trimmed by 6 bases and J by 5 bases, leaving 10 bases between them. The DNA of the CDR3 is TGCAGCGTGTTGACAGATACTGAAGCTTTCTTT. This codes for CSVLTDTEAFF.

Of note for this clone: Germline is not matched at one junction end, which may reflect a read error. The sample carries other DNA sequences with the same CDR3. The chain carries TRBV5-1 and TRBJ1-1; 9 bases are shared with TRBD1. The CDR3 is 14 amino acids. Germline V gene sequence: CDR1 SGHRS, CDR2 YFSETQ. CDR3 sequence (DNA): TGCGCCAGCAGTTTGGGACAGGGCGGCACTGAAGCTTTCTTT. Translation: CASSLGQGGTEAFF. Complete variable domain (other parts from reference TRBV5-1 and TRBJ1-1): KAGVTQTPRYLIKTRGQQVTLSCSPISGHRSVSWYQQTPGQGLQFLFEYFSETQRNKGNFPGRFSGRQFSNSRSEMNVSTLELGDSALYLCASSLGQGGTEAFFGQGTRLTVV.

The chain employs TRBV7-2 and TRBJ1-1, with 7 bases aligning to TRBD1. Germline trimming cut 1 base from V and 6 bases from J; bases unmatched to any gene: 5. Germline V gives CDR1 SGHTA, CDR2 FQGNSA. The CDR3 is made up of 14 amino acids. CDR3 amino acids: CASSLVPGGPEAFF. The CDR3 nucleotides are TGTGCCAGCAGCTTAGTGCCAGGGGGTCCTGAAGCTTTCTTT.

The rearrangement uses TRBV5-1 and TRBJ2-7, with D uncertain. The germline V gene encodes CDR1 SGHRS and CDR2 YFSETQ. This CDR3 has 13 residues. Trimming pared 0 bases from V and 3 bases from J, leaving 7 bases between. Written as DNA, the CDR3 is TGCGCCAGCAGCTTGGCCGGGCACTACGAGCAGTACTTC. This encodes CASSLAGHYEQYF.

The rearrangement uses TRBV2 and TRBJ1-2; D is undetermined. V was cut by 2 bases and J by 2 bases, with 15 bases left in between. Germline V gives CDR1 SNHLY, CDR2 FYNNEI. This CDR3 has 16 amino acids. CDR3 amino acids: CASSEIRPSRNYGYTF. CDR3 coding DNA: TGTGCCAGCAGTGAAATCAGACCCTCAAGAAACTATGGCTACACCTTC.

This rearrangement joins TRBV29-1 to TRBJ1-1; no clear D. V dropped 5 bases and J dropped 0 bases, with 4 bases sitting between them. The germline V gene encodes CDR1 SQVTM and CDR2 ANQGSEA. This CDR3 contains 11 residues. As DNA, the CDR3 is TGCAGCGTTACAGTGAACACTGAAGCTTTCTTT. Encoded protein: CSVTVNTEAFF.

V gene TRBV4-3 combines with J gene TRBJ2-7; D is ambiguous. Trimming removed 1 base from V and 3 bases from J, with 13 bases in between. CDR3 length: 15 residues. CDR1 is LGHNA and CDR2 is YSLEER in the germline V gene. The DNA for the CDR3 is TGCGCCAGCAGCCAAGGTGCCGACACCCACTACGAGCAGTACTTC. This encodes CASSQGADTHYEQYF.

This clone was observed a few times. CDR3 residues: CSVGGTSGSTSYNEQFF. The CDR3 DNA follows: TGCAGCGTTGGAGGGACTAGCGGGAGTACCTCCTACAATGAGCAGTTCTTC. V is TRBV29-1 and J is TRBJ2-1; 14 bases line up with TRBD2. The trim removed 4 bases at V and 0 bases at J, leaving 5 bases unmatched. The CDR3 has 17 amino acids. The V gene's germline CDR1 is SQVTM and CDR2 ANQGSEA.

The rearrangement links TRBV19 to TRBJ2-7, with a tentative D call TRBD1 (6 bases). From germline, CDR1 is LNHDA and CDR2 SQIVND (reference sequence). The CDR3 consists of 13 residues. Trimming left V 5 bases short and J 2 bases short, with 10 bases between. The CDR3 DNA sequence: TGTGCCAGTAGTTGGACAGTTACCTACGAGCAGTACTTC. It encodes CASSWTVTYEQYF.

This chain links TRBV5-1 with TRBJ1-2, with TRBD1 matching over 8 bases. J lost 4 bases, V lost 3 bases, and 14 bases had no gene match. Germline V gene lookup returns CDR1 SGHRS and CDR2 YFSETQ. The CDR3 length is 17 residues. In DNA, the CDR3 is TGCGCCAGCAGCTCCCCCGGGACAGGCGCGAGTGCCTATGGCTACACCTTC. Translating it yields CASSSPGTGASAYGYTF. Combining the CDR3 with reference TRBV5-1 and TRBJ1-2 gives the whole variable domain KAGVTQTPRYLIKTRGQQVTLSCSPISGHRSVSWYQQTPGQGLQFLFEYFSETQRNKGNFPGRFSGRQFSNSRSEMNVSTLELGDSALYLCASSSPGTGASAYGYTFGSGTRLTVV.

The chain is built from TRBV12-2 and TRBJ2-3; no check of the table's D call, TRBD2, against the DNA was made. TRBV12-2 is flagged as a pseudogene. The CDR3 is 19 amino acids. CDR3 nucleotides: TGTGCAAGTCGCTTCGATCAACCCCCTAGCGGGGGGTCCACAGATACGCAGTATTTT. Translation: CASRFDQPPSGGSTDTQYF.

The chain uses TRBV15 and TRBJ2-3, with D possibly matching TRBD2 (6 bases). This CDR3 has 14 residues. Deletions cut 5 bases from V and 4 bases from J, with 13 bases between. Per germline, CDR1 LNHNV and CDR2 YYDKDF (reference sequence). In nucleotides, the CDR3 is TGTGCCACCAGCGGGCCGGGAGTCCCAGATACGCAGTATTTT. As protein: CATSGPGVPDTQYF. Variable domain in full (rest from reference TRBV15 and TRBJ2-3): DAMVIQNPRYQVTQFGKPVTLSCSQTLNHNVMYWYQQKSSQAPKLLFHYYDKDFNNEADTPDNFQSRRPNTSFCFLDIRSPGLGDTAMYLCATSGPGVPDTQYFGPGTRLTVL.